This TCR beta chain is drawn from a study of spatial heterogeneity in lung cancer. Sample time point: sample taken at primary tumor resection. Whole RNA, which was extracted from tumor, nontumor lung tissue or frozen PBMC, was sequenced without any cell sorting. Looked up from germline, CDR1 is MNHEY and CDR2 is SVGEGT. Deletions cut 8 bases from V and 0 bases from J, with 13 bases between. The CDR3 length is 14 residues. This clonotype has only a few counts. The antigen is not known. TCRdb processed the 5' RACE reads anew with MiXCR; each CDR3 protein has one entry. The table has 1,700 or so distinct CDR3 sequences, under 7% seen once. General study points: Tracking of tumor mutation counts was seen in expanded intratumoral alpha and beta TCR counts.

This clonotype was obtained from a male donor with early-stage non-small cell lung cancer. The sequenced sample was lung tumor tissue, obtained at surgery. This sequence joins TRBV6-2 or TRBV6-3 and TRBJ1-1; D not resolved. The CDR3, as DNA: TGTGCCAGCGGGCGTGGGGAGGTGAACACTGAAGCTTTCTTT. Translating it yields CASGRGEVNTEAFF.